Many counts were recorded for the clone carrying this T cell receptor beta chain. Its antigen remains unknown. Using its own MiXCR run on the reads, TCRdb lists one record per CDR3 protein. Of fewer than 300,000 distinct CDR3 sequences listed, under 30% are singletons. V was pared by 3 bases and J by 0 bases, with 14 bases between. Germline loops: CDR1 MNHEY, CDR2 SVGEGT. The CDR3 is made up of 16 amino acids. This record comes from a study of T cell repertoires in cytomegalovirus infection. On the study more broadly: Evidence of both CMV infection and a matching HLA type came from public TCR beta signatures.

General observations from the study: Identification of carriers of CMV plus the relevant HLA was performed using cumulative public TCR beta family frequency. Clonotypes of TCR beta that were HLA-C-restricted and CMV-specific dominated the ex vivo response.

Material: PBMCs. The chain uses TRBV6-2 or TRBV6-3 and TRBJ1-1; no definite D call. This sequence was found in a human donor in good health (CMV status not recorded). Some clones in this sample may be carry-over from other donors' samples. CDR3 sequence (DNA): TGTGCCAGCAGTTATGGTTGGGTTACGGTGAACACTGAAGCTTTCTTT. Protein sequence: CASSYGWVTVNTEAFF.